Described below is a single T cell receptor (beta chain) sequence and its context. As yet, its antigen is unknown. The same CDR3 is also encoded by other DNA sequences in this sample. This entry comes from a study of shared clonotypes between healthy human individuals. Study information: A couple of female and a few male donors aged 18 to 49 were enrolled. General study results and limits: Generally, naive subsets (rather than memory subsets) showed larger estimated richness. Some clonotypes were shared by all four sorted-subset donors, while others were not shared. The non-shared ones had lower generation probabilities than the shared ones.

Generated by immunoSEQ multiplex PCR, the TCRdb table keeps only in-frame clones and is missing some. The table has just over 2,000,000 clones, over 85% seen once. V shed 2 bases and J shed 0 bases, with 5 bases lying between them. Germline assignment: CDR1 MNHNY and CDR2 SVGAGI (reference sequence). The CDR3 has 13 residues. CD45RO-negative cells were positively selected for CCR7, leaving out terminally differentiated effector memory CD45RA+ cells. The sample consisted of naive CD8+ T cells sorted from blood. The chain carries TRBV6-6 and TRBJ2-7; unclear D gene. The clonotype was recovered from a man aged 18 to 30 in good health. CDR3 protein: CASSYQSSYEQYF. CDR3 nucleotides: TGTGCCAGCAGTTACCAGAGCTCCTACGAGCAGTACTTC.